This TCR beta chain came from a study of spatial heterogeneity in lung cancer. Findings of the study overall: In tumors, expanded intratumoral alpha and beta TCR counts tracked mutation counts.

Regarding this clonotype: No antigen is known for it.

Time point specified: sample taken at primary tumor resection. From tumor, nontumor lung or frozen PBMC, whole RNA was taken unsorted for sequencing. A single record per CDR3 protein comes from TCRdb applying MiXCR to the 5' RACE reads. This table has some 4,600 distinct CDR3 sequences, 5% to 6.5% appearing once. The V and J ends lost 1 base and 7 bases, in that order; junction bases with no gene match: 7. Germline CDR1 reads DFQATT; CDR2 reads SNEGSKA (reference sequence). There are 15 residues in the CDR3. The TCR comes from a male donor with early-stage non-small cell lung cancer. This chain links TRBV20-1 with TRBJ2-1; 10 nucleotides match TRBD2. The sequencing used lung tumor tissue, collected at surgery. The CDR3 DNA reads TGCAGTGCTAGAGTTTCTAGCGGGAGCGGTAATGAGCAGTTCTTC. Translation: CSARVSSGSGNEQFF.